What follows are 19 T cell receptor beta chains derived from one specimen sequenced in a study of identical twins. TCRdb redid the calling of the 5' RACE reads with MiXCR, one entry per CDR3 protein. The table has about 480,000 distinct CDR3 sequences, 14% seen once; the top ten hold 0.4% to 0.55%. This sample also belongs to another study, concerning yellow fever vaccine responses in identical twins.

Sequencing was carried out using CD4+ T cells sorted from blood. The receptor source for this set is a woman aged 18-29 years in good health.

In its sample, this clonotype was seen many times. J is TRBJ2-7 and V is TRBV12-3 or TRBV12-4, with 7 bases identical to TRBD1. The CDR3 is 14 residues long. Trimming removed 5 bases from V and 6 bases from J; junction bases left unmatched: 10. CDR3 protein: CASSQLTGVGEQYF. The CDR3, as DNA: TGTGCCAGCAGTCAACTAACAGGGGTTGGCGAGCAGTACTTC.

Only a few counts were recorded for this clonotype. V gene TRBV6-2 or TRBV6-3 combines with J gene TRBJ2-7, with D tentatively TRBD2 (6 bases). The CDR3 is made up of 14 amino acids. V lost 10 bases to trimming and J lost 2 bases, with 18 bases between them. Germline V CDR1 and CDR2: MNHEY, SVGEGT. The CDR3 coding sequence is TGTGCCACCGGTTCCCCCCCGGGAGCCTACGAGCAGTACTTC. Encoded protein: CATGSPPGAYEQYF.

The rearrangement uses TRBV11-2 and TRBJ2-1, with unresolved D. V gave up 1 base and J gave up 3 bases, with 13 bases separating them. Germline V CDR1 and CDR2: SGHAT, FQNNGV. The CDR3 is 16 residues long. CDR3 loop: CASSLGYPGFYNEQFF. DNA of the CDR3: TGTGCCAGCAGCTTAGGTTACCCTGGGTTCTACAATGAGCAGTTCTTC.

This chain uses TRBV14 with TRBJ2-3; D may be TRBD2 (5 bases). The germline gives CDR1 SGHDN, CDR2 FVKESK. V gave up 6 bases and J gave up 4 bases, with 8 bases separating them. The CDR3 totals 12 residues. CDR3: CASRDSSDTQYF. Written as DNA, the CDR3 is TGTGCCAGCAGGGACTCCTCAGATACGCAGTATTTT.

The chain uses TRBV6-1 and TRBJ2-1; 10 bases are shared with TRBD2. Germline V gene sequence: CDR1 MNHNS, CDR2 SASEGT. The CDR3 is 15 residues long. The trim removed 2 bases at V and 5 bases at J, leaving 3 bases unmatched. Written as DNA, the CDR3 is TGTGCCAGCAGTGAACGGACTAGCGGCCACAATGAGCAGTTCTTC. This translates into CASSERTSGHNEQFF.

The chain is built from TRBV7-2 and TRBJ2-7; unclear D gene. Per germline, CDR1 SGHTA and CDR2 FQGNSA. This CDR3 spans 11 amino acids. The V gene lost 3 bases and the J gene lost 4 bases, with 4 bases spanning the gap. The CDR3 nucleotides are TGTGCCAGCAGCTTTGAATACGAGCAGTACTTC. Amino acid sequence: CASSFEYEQYF.

This clonotype occurred a few times. This chain links TRBV24-1 with TRBJ2-1; 7 positions match TRBD1. The junction had 8 bases not matched to a gene; V was cut back by 0 bases and J by 7 bases. Germline V lookup: CDR1 KGHDR, CDR2 SFDVKD. The CDR3 spans 16 residues. CDR3 bases: TGTGCCACCAGTGATTTGGAAGGGACAGCTGGGAATGAGCAGTTCTTC. This gives the protein CATSDLEGTAGNEQFF.

The genes are TRBV3-1 and TRBJ2-7, with 7 bases matching TRBD1. The V and J ends lost 3 bases and 6 bases, in that order; junction bases with no gene match: 17. Germline CDR1 LGHDT, CDR2 YNNKEL (reference sequence). This CDR3 comprises 17 residues. For the CDR3, the DNA is TGTGCCAGCAGCCAGCATATATTAGGGGCACAGGGGCCCGAGCAGTACTTC. Translation: CASSQHILGAQGPEQYF.

This sequence joins TRBV7-2 and TRBJ2-1, with D tentatively TRBD2 (6 bases). The CDR3 length is 17 residues. Germline V lookup: CDR1 SGHTA, CDR2 FQGNSA. Deletions cut 5 bases from V and 3 bases from J, with 20 bases between. The CDR3 sequence is CASSPQPGVLGYNEQFF. The CDR3 DNA reads as TGTGCCAGCAGCCCACAACCGGGGGTGTTAGGCTACAATGAGCAGTTCTTC. Supplemented by reference TRBV7-2 and TRBJ2-1, the full variable domain reads GAGVSQSPSNKVTEKGKDVELRCDPISGHTALYWYRQSLGQGLEFLIYFQGNSAPDKSGLPSDRFSAERTGGSVSTLTIQRTQQEDSAVYLCASSPQPGVLGYNEQFFGPGTRLTVL.

This clonotype was seen more than once but under ten times. The chain uses TRBV6-2 or TRBV6-3 and TRBJ1-4, with 7 nucleotides matching TRBD1. The ends lost 2 bases at V and 10 bases at J; junction bases unmatched: 10. Per germline, CDR1 MNHEY and CDR2 SVGEGT. CDR3 length: 15 amino acids. Here the CDR3 reads CASSYMRDSGGKLFF. The CDR3 DNA reads TGTGCCAGCAGTTACATGCGGGACAGCGGCGGAAAACTGTTTTTT.

In this sample, this clonotype turned up a few times. This chain links TRBV4-3 with TRBJ2-5; D not resolved. The CDR3 runs 15 residues. Trimming stripped 0 bases from V and 5 bases from J, with 13 bases between. Germline V lookup: CDR1 LGHNA, CDR2 YSLEER. CDR3 protein: CASSQEWTGVETQYF. The CDR3 region has the DNA TGCGCCAGCAGCCAAGAATGGACGGGCGTGGAGACCCAGTACTTC.

The gene calls are TRBV20-1 and TRBJ2-5; 14 nucleotides line up with TRBD2. CDR3 length: 15 amino acids. V dropped 6 bases and J dropped 5; count of bases not matched to a gene: 8. Per germline, CDR1 DFQATT and CDR2 SNEGSKA (reference sequence). This chain's CDR3 is CSAQTSGRVYETQYF. CDR3 coding DNA: TGCAGTGCCCAGACTAGCGGGAGGGTGTATGAGACCCAGTACTTC.

The gene calls are TRBV7-9 and TRBJ2-3, with D unclear. The V end was cut by 1 base, the J end by 0 bases, with 11 bases between. CDR3 length: 16 residues. The germline V gene has CDR1 SEHNR and CDR2 FQNEAQ (reference sequence). The CDR3 spells CASSLVGPSSTDTQYF. The CDR3 nucleotides are TGTGCCAGCAGCTTAGTGGGCCCCTCTAGCACAGATACGCAGTATTTT.

This clonotype was counted at least ten times. The chain links TRBV4-2 to TRBJ2-3; the match to TRBD1 covers 8 bases. The CDR3 loop spans 17 amino acids. Germline assignment: CDR1 LGHNA and CDR2 YNFKEQ. V was pared by 2 bases and J by 3 bases, with 10 bases of the junction left unmatched. The CDR3 loop is CASSQTRTGSFTDTQYF. The CDR3 DNA reads TGTGCCAGCAGCCAAACCAGGACAGGGTCCTTTACAGATACGCAGTATTTT.

With respect to this clonotype: Its ends do not fully match the called genes, so a read error is possible. The CDR3 region is CASSEGPTNF. CDR3 bases: TGTGCCAGCAGTGAAGGGCCGACAAACTTT. J is TRBJ1-1 and V is TRBV6-1; no definite D call. The CDR3 runs to 10 residues. Germline CDR1 MNHNS, CDR2 SASEGT.

This clonotype was seen repeatedly, ten times or more. V is TRBV18 and J is TRBJ2-3; 8 bases fit TRBD2. Germline V lookup: CDR1 KGHSH, CDR2 LQKENI. This CDR3 is built from 14 residues. V lost 3 bases and J lost 3; bases outside the gene matches: 2. Written as DNA, the CDR3 is TGTGCCAGCTCACCTCTAGCGGGTACAGATACGCAGTATTTT. Its translation is CASSPLAGTDTQYF.

This clonotype came up once. The chain combines TRBV15 with TRBJ2-5, with 10 bases aligning to TRBD2. Germline CDR1 reads LNHNV; CDR2 reads YYDKDF (reference sequence). The CDR3 is 17 residues long. Trimming cost V 1 base and J 5 bases; bases outside gene matches: 10. CDR3 in DNA: TGTGCCACCAGCAGAGCGTATGAGCGGGGGGGCCTGGAGACCCAGTACTTC. It translates to CATSRAYERGGLETQYF.

On this clonotype itself: This clone may be a read error of a much larger clone one base away. The chain links TRBV3-1 to TRBJ2-1; possibly TRBD1 for D (6 bases). Looked up from germline, CDR1 is LGHDT and CDR2 is YNNKEL (reference sequence). The CDR3 loop spans 11 amino acids. Trimming cost V 4 bases and J 9 bases, with 7 bases left between them. The CDR3 is CASSPGVEQFF. The CDR3 coding sequence is TGTGCCAGCAGCCCAGGGGTTGAGCAGTTCTTC.

This clonotype has only a few counts. J is TRBJ2-7 and V is TRBV5-1, with D tentatively TRBD1 or TRBD2 (6 bases each). CDR3 length equals 17 residues. V lost 0 bases and J 1 base, leaving 17 bases between the germline ends. CDR1 is SGHRS and CDR2 is YFSETQ in the germline V gene. As DNA, the CDR3 is TGCGCCAGCAGCTTGGCCGGGTGGGGGGCCGGGTCCTACGAGCAGTACTTC. Translated, it gives CASSLAGWGAGSYEQYF.